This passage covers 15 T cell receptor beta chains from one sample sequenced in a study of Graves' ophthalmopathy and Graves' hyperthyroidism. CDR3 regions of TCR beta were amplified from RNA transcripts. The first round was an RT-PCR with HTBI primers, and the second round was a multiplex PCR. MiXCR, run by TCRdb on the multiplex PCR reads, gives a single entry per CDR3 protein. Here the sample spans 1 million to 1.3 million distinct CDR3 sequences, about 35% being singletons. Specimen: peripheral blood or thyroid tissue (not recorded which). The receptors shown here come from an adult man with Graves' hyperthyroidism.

This chain's CDR3 is CASTNPRPGPTETGELFF. In DNA form, the CDR3 reads TGTGCCAGTACCAACCCCCGCCCCGGGCCCACGGAGACCGGGGAGCTGTTTTTT. The gene calls are TRBV19 and TRBJ2-2, with no clear D. CDR3 length: 18 amino acids. Germline V gene sequence: CDR1 LNHDA, CDR2 SQIVND (reference sequence). V dropped 7 bases and J dropped 5 bases, with 26 bases sitting between them.

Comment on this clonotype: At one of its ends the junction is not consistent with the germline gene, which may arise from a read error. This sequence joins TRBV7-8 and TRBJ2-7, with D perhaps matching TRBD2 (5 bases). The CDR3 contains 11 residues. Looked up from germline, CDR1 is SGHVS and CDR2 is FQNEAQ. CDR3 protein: CASSSHGGQHF. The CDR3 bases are TGTGCCAGCAGCTCACACGGCGGGCAGCACTTC.

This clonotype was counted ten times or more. CDR3 residues: CASSVPDASETQYF. CDR3 bases: TGTGCCAGCAGCGTACCGGATGCCTCAGAGACCCAGTACTTC. The V gene is TRBV9, the J gene TRBJ2-5; D remains ambiguous. The CDR3 length is 14 residues. Germline V gene lookup returns CDR1 SGDLS and CDR2 YYNGEE. V lost 1 base to trimming and J lost 4 bases, with 11 bases between them.

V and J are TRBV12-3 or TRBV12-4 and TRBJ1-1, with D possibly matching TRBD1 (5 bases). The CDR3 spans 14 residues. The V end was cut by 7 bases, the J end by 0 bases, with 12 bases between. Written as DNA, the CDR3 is TGTGCCAGCATCGAGACAGCGATGAACACTGAAGCTTTCTTT. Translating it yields CASIETAMNTEAFF.

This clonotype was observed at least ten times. CDR3 region: CASSLFVGAIEKLFF. The CDR3 bases are TGTGCCAGCAGTTTGTTCGTGGGGGCAATCGAAAAACTGTTTTTT. The chain links TRBV12-3 or TRBV12-4 to TRBJ1-4; tentative D call: TRBD1 (6 bases). CDR3 length: 15 residues. Trimming cost V 3 bases and J 8 bases, with 16 bases left between them.

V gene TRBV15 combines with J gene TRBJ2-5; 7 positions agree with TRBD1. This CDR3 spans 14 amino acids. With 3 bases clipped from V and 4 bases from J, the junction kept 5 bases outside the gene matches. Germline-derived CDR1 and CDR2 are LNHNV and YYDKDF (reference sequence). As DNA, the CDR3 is TGTGCCACCAGCAGGACAGGGACCGTAGAGACCCAGTACTTC. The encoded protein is CATSRTGTVETQYF.

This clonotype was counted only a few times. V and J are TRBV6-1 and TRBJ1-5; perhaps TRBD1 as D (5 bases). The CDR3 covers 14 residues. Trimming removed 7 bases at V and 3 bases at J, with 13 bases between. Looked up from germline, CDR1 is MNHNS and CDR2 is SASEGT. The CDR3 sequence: CASNNDRPNQPQHF. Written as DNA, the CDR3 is TGTGCCAGCAACAATGACAGACCCAATCAGCCCCAGCATTTT.

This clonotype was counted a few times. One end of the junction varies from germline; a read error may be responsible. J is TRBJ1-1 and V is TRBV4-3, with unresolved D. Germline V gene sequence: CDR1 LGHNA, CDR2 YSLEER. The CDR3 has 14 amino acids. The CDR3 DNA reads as TGCGCCAGCAGCCGCCGAATTGGGGAGGGCACCTCAGTATTT. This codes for CASSRRIGEGTSVF.

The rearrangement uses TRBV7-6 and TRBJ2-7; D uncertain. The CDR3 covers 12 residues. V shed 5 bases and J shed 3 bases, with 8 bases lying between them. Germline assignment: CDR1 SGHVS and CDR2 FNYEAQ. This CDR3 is CASSGVGYEQYF. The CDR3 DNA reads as TGTGCCAGCAGCGGAGTTGGCTACGAGCAGTACTTC.

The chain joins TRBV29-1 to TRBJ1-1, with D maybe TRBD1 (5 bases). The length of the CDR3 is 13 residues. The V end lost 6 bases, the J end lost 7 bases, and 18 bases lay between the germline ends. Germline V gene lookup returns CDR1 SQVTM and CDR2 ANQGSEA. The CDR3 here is CSVDGDHGGEAFF. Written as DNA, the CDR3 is TGCAGCGTGGATGGGGACCACGGCGGTGAAGCTTTCTTT. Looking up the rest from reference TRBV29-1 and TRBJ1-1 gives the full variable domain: SAVISQKPSRDICQRGTSLTIQCQVDSQVTMMFWYRQQPGQSLTLIATANQGSEATYESGFVIDKFPISRPNLTFSTLTVSNMSPEDSSIYLCSVDGDHGGEAFFGQGTRLTVV.

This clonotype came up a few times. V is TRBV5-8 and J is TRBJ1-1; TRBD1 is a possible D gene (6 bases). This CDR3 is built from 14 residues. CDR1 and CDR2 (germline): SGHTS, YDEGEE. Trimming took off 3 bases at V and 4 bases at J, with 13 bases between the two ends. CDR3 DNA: TGTGCCAGCAGCTACCAGGGAGGGGGCACTGAAGCTTTCTTT. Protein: CASSYQGGGTEAFF.

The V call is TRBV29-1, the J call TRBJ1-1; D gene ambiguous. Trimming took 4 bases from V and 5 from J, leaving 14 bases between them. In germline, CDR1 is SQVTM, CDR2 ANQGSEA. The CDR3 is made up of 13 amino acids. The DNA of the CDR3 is TGCAGCGTTGGGGGAGCTGCGGGTACTGAAGCTTTCTTT. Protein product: CSVGGAAGTEAFF.

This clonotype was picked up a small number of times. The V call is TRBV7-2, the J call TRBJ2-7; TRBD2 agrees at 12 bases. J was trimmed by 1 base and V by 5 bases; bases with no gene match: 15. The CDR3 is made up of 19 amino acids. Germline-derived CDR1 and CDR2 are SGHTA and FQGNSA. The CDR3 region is CASSADPPLAGGPSYEQYF. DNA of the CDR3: TGTGCCAGCAGCGCCGATCCCCCCCTAGCGGGAGGGCCATCCTACGAGCAGTACTTC.

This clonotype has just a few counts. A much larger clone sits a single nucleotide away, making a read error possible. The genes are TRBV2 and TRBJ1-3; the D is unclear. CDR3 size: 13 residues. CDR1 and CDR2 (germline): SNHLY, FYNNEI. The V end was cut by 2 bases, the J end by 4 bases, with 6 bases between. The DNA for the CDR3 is TGTGCCAGCAGTGAACCTACCGGAAACACCATATATTTT. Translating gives CASSEPTGNTIYF.

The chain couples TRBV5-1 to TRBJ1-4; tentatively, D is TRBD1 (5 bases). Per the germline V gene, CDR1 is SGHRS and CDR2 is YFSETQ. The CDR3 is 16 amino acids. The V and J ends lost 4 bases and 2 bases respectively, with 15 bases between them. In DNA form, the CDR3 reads TGCGCCAGCAGCCCGAACCAGGGTGGGACTAATGAAAAACTGTTTTTT. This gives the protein CASSPNQGGTNEKLFF.